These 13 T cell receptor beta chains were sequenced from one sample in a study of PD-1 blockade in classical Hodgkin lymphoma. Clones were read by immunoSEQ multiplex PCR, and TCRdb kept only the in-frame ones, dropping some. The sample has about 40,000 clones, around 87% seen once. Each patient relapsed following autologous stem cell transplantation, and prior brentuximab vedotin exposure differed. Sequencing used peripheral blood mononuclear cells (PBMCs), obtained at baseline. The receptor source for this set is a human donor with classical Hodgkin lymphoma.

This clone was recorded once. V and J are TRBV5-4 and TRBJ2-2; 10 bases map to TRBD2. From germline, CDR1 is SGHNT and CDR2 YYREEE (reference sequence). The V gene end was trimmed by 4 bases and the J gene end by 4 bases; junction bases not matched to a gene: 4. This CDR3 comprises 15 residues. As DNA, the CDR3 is TGTGCCAGCAGCCAAGGGACTAGCGTCACCGGGGAGCTGTTTTTT. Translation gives CASSQGTSVTGELFF.

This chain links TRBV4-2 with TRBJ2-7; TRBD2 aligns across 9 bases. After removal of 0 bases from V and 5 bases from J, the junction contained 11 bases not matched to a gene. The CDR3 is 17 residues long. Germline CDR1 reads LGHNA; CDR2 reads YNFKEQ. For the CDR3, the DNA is TGTGCCAGCAGCCAAGATCGGGCTAGCGGGGCGTGGGACGAGCAGTACTTC. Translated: CASSQDRASGAWDEQYF.

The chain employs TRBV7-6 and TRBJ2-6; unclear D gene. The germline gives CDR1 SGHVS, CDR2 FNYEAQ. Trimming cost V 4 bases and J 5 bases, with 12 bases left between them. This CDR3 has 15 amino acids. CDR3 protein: CASSSSLLRANVLTF. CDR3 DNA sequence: TGTGCCAGCAGCTCAAGCCTGTTGCGGGCCAACGTCCTGACTTTC.

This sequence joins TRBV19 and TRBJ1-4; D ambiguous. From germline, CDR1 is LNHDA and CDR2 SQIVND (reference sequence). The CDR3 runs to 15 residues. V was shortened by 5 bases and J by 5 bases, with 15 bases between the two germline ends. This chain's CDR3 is CASSPRPWANEKLFF. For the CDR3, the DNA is TGTGCCAGTAGTCCCCGCCCTTGGGCAAATGAAAAACTGTTTTTT.

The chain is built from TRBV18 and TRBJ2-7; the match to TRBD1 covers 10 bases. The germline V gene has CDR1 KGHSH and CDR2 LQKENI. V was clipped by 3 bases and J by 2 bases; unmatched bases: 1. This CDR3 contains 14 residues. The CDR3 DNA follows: TGTGCCAGCTCACCCGGGACAGGGGCCTACGAGCAGTACTTC. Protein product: CASSPGTGAYEQYF.

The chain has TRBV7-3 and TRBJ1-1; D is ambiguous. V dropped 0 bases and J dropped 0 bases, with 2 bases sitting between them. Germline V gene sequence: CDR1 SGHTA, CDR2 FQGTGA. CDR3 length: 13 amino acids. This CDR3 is CASSLTLNTEAFF. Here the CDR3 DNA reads TGTGCCAGCAGCTTAACGCTGAACACTGAAGCTTTCTTT.

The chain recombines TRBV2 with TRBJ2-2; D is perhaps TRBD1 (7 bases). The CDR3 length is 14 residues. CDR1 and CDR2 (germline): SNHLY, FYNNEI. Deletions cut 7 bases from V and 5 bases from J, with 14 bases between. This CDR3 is CASNPGGWTGELFF. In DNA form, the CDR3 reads TGTGCCAGCAATCCAGGGGGGTGGACCGGGGAGCTGTTTTTT.

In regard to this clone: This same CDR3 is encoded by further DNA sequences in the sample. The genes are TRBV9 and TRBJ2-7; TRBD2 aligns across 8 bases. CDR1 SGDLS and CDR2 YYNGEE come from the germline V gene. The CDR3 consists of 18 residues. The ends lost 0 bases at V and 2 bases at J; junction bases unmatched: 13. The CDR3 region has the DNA TGTGCCAGCAGCGTAGCTACGGGGGGGCTAGCGGAGACCTACGAGCAGTACTTC. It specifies CASSVATGGLAETYEQYF.

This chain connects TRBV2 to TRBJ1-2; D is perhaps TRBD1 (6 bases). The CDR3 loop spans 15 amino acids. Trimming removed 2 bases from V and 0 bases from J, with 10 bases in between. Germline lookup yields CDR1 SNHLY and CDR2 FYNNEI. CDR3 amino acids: CASSEQGPPNYGYTF. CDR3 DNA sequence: TGTGCCAGCAGTGAACAGGGGCCCCCTAACTATGGCTACACCTTC. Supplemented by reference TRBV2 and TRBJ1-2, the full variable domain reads EPEVTQTPSHQVTQMGQEVILRCVPISNHLYFYWYRQILGQKVEFLVSFYNNEISEKSEIFDDQFSVERPDGSNFTLKIRSTKLEDSAMYFCASSEQGPPNYGYTFGSGTRLTVV.

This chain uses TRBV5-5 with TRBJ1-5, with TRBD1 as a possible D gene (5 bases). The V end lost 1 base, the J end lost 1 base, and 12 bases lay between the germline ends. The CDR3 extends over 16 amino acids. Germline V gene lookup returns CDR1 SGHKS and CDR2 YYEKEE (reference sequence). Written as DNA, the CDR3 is TGTGCCAGCAGCTTGTTTGCTGGGGCGAGCAATCAGCCCCAGCATTTT. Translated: CASSLFAGASNQPQHF. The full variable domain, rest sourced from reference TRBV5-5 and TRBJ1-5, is DAGVTQSPTHLIKTRGQQVTLRCSPISGHKSVSWYQQVLGQGPQFIFQYYEKEERGRGNFPDRFSARQFPNYSSELNVNALLLGDSALYLCASSLFAGASNQPQHFGDGTRLSIL.

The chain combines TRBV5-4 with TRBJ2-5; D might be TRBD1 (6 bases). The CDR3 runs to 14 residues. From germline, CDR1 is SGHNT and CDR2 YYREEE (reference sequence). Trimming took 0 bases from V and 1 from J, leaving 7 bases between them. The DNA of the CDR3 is TGTGCCAGCAGCTTGGTGGGGGCCCAAGAGACCCAGTACTTC. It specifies CASSLVGAQETQYF. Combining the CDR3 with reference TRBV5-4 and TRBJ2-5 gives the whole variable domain ETGVTQSPTHLIKTRGQQVTLRCSSQSGHNTVSWYQQALGQGPQFIFQYYREEENGRGNFPPRFSGLQFPNYSSELNVNALELDDSALYLCASSLVGAQETQYFGPGTRLLVL.

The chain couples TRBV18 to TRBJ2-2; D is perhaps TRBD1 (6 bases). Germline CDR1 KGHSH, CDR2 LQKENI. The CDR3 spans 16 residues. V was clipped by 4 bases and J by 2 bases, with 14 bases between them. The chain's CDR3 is CASSLLQGINTGELFF. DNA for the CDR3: TGTGCCAGCTCACTCCTACAGGGTATAAACACCGGGGAGCTGTTTTTT. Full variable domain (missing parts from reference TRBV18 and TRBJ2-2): NAGVMQNPRHLVRRRGQEARLRCSPMKGHSHVYWYRQLPEEGLKFMVYLQKENIIDESGMPKERFSAEFPKEGPSILRIQQVVRGDSAAYFCASSLLQGINTGELFFGEGSRLTVL.

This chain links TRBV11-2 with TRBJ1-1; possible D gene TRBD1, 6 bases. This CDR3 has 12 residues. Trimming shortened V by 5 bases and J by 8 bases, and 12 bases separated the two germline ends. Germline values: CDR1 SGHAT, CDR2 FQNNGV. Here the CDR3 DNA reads TGTGCCAGCAGCCCGGACAGCCGGGAAGCTTTCTTT. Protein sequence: CASSPDSREAFF.